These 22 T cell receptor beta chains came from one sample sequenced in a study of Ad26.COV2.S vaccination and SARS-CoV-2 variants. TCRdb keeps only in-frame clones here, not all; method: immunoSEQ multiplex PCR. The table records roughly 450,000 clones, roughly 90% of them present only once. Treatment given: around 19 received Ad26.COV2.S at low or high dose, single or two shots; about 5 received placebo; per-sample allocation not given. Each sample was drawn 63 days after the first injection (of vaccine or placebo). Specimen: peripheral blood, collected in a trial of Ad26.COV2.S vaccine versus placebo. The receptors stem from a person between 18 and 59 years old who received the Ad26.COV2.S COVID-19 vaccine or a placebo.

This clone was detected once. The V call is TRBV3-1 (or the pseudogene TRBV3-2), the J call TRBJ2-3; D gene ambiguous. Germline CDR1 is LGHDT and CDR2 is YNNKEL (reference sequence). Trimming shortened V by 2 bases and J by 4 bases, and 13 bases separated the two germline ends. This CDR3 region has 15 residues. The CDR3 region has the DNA TGTGCCAGCAGCCAATCCTGGGGTGGAGCAGATACGCAGTATTTT. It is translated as CASSQSWGGADTQYF.

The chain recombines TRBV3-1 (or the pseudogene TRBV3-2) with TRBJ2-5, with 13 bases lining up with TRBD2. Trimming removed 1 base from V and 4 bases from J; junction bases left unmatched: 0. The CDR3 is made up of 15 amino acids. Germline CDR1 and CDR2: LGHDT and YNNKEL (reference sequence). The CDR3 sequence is CASSQGLAGGETQYF. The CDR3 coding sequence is TGTGCCAGCAGCCAAGGACTAGCGGGAGGAGAGACCCAGTACTTC.

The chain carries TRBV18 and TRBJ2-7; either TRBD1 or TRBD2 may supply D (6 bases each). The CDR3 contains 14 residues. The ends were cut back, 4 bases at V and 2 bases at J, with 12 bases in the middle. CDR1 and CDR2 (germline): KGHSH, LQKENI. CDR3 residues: CASSLTRDTYEQYF. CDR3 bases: TGTGCCAGCTCACTAACGCGGGACACCTACGAGCAGTACTTC.

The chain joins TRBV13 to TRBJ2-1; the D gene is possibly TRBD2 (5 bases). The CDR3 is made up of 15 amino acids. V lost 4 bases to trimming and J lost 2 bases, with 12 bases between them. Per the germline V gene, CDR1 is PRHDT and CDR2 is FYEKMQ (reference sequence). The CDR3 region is CASSWTWRTYNEQFF. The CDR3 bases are TGTGCCAGCAGCTGGACTTGGAGGACCTACAATGAGCAGTTCTTC.

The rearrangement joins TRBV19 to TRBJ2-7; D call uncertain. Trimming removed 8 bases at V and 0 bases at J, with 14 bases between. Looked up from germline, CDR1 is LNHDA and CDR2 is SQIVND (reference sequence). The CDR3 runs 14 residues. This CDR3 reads CASSPPESSYEQYF. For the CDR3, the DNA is TGTGCCAGTTCCCCCCCGGAAAGCTCCTACGAGCAGTACTTC.

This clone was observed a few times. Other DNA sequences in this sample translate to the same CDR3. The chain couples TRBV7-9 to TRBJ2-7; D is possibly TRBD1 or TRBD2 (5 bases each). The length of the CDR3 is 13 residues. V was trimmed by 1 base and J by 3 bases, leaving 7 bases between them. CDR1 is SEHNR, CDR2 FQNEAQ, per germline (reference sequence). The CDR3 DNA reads TGTGCCAGCAGCTTAGGGGACGGCTACGAGCAGTACTTC. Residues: CASSLGDGYEQYF.

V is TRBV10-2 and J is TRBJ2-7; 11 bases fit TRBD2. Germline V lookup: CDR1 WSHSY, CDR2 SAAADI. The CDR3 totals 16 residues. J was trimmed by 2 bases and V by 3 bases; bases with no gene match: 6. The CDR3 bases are TGCGCCAGCAGTGAAAGACTAGCGGGAATCCCCTACGAGCAGTACTTC. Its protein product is CASSERLAGIPYEQYF.

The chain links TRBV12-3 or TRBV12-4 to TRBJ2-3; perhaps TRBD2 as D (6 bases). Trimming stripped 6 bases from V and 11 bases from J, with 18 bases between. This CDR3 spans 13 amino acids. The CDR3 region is CASSRNRSGGQYF. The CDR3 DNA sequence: TGTGCCAGCAGCCGAAACCGTAGCGGAGGGCAGTATTTT.

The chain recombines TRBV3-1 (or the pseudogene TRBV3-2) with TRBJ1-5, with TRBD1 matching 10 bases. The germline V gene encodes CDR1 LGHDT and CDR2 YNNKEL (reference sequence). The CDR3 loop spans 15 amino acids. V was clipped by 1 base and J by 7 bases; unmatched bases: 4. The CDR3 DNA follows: TGTGCCAGCAGCCAAGGGAGACAGGGGGCCCAGCCCCAGCATTTT. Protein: CASSQGRQGAQPQHF.

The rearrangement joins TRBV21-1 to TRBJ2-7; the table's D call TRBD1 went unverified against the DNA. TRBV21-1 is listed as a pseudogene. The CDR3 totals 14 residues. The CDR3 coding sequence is TGTGCCAGCAGCAATACAGATCACTCCTACGAGCAGTACTTC. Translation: CASSNTDHSYEQYF.

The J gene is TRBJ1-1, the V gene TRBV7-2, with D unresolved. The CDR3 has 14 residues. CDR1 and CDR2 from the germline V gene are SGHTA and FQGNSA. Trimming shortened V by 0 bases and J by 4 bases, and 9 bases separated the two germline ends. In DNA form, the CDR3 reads TGTGCCAGCAGCTTAGCGTCCGGGGTCACTGAAGCTTTCTTT. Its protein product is CASSLASGVTEAFF.

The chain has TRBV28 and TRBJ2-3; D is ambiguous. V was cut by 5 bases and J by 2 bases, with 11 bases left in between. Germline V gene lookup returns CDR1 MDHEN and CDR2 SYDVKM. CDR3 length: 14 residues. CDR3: CASSPDAPTDTQYF. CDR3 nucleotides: TGTGCCAGCAGTCCGGACGCTCCCACAGATACGCAGTATTTT.

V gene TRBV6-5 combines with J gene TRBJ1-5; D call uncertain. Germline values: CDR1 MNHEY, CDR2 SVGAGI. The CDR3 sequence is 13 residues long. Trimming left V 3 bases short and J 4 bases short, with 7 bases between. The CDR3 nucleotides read TGTGCCAGCAGTTATAAGGAGAATCAGCCCCAGCATTTT. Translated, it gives CASSYKENQPQHF.

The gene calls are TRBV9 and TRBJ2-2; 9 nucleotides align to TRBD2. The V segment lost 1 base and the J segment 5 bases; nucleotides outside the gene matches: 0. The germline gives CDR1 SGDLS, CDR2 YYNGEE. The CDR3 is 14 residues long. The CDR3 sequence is CASSVSGRTGELFF. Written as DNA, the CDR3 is TGTGCCAGCAGCGTAAGCGGGAGGACCGGGGAGCTGTTTTTT. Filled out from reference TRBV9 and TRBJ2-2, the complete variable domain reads DSGVTQTPKHLITATGQRVTLRCSPRSGDLSVYWYQQSLDQGLQFLIQYYNGEERAKGNILERFSAQQFPDLHSELNLSSLELGDSALYFCASSVSGRTGELFFGEGSRLTVL.

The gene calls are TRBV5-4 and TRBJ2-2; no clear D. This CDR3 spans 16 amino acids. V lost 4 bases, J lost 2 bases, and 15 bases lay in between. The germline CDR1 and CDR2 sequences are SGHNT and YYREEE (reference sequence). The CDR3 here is CASSPGPGLNTGELFF. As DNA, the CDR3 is TGTGCCAGCAGCCCGGGCCCCGGTTTAAACACCGGGGAGCTGTTTTTT.

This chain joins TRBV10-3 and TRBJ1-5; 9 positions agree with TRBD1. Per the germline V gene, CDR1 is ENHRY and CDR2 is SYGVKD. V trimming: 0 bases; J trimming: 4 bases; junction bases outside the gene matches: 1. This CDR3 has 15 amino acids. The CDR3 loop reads CAISESGQGNQPQHF. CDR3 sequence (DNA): TGTGCCATCAGTGAGTCCGGACAGGGGAATCAGCCCCAGCATTTT.

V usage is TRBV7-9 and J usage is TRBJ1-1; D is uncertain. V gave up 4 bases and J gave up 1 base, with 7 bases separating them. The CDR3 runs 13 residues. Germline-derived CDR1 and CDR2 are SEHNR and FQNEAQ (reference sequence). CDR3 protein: CASSYGWNTEAFF. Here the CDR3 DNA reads TGTGCCAGCAGCTACGGGTGGAACACTGAAGCTTTCTTT.

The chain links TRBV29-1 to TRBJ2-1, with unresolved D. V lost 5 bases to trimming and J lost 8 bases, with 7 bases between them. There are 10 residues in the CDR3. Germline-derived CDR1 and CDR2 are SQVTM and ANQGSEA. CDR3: CSVQFYEQFF. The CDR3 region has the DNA TGCAGCGTTCAATTCTATGAGCAGTTCTTC.

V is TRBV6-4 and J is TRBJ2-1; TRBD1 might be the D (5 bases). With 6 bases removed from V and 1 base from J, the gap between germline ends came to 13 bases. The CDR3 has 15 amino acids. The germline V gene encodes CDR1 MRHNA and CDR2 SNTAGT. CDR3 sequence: CASSDSHTSYNEQFF. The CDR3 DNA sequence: TGTGCCAGCAGCGACAGTCACACGTCCTACAATGAGCAGTTCTTC.

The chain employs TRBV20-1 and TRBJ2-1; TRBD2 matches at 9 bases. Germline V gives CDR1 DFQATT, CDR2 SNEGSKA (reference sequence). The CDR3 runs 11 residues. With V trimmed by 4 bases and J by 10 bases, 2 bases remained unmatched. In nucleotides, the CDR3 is TGCAGTGCTACTAGCGGGGAAGAGCAGTTCTTC. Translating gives CSATSGEEQFF.

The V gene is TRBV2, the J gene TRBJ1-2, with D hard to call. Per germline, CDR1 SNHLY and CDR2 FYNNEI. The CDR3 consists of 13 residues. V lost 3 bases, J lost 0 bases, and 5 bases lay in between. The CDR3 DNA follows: TGTGCCAGCAGTGATGGAGCTAACTATGGCTACACCTTC. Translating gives CASSDGANYGYTF.

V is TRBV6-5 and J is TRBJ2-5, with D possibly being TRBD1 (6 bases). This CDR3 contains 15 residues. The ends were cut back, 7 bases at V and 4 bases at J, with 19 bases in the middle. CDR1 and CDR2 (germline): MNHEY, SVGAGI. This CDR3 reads CASNSKPGVRETQYF. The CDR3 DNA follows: TGTGCCAGCAACTCCAAGCCAGGGGTCCGAGAGACCCAGTACTTC.